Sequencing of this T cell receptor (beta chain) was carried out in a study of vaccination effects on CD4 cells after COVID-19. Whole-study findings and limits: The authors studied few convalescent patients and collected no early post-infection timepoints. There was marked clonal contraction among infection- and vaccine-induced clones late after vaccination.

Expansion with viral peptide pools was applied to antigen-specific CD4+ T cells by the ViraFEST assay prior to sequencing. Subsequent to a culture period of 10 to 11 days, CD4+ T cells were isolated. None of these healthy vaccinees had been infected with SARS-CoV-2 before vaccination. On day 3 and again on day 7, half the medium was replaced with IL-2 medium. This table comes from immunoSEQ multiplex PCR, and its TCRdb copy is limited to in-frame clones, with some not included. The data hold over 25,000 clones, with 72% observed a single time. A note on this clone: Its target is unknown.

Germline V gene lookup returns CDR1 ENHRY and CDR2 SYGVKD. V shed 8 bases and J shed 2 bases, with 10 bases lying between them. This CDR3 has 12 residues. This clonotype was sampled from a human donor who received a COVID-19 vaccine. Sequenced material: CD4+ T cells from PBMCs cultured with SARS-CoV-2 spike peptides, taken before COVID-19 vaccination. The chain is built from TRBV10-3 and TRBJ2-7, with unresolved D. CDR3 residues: CAIRDKTYEQYF. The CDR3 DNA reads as TGTGCCATCCGAGACAAGACCTACGAGCAGTACTTC.